This T cell receptor beta chain was documented in a study of T cell repertoires in cytomegalovirus infection. Whole-study context: Recently identified HLA-C-restricted CMV epitopes and well-studied HLA-B-restricted CMV epitopes were used by the study. Study-level points and caveats: What dominated the ex vivo response were HLA-C-restricted CMV-specific TCR beta clonotypes.

As for this clonotype: The antigen is not known.

TCRdb passed the reads through MiXCR, listing each CDR3 protein once. This table holds approximately 1,000,000 distinct CDR3 sequences, around 32% found once. This CDR3 spans 17 amino acids. Germline lookup yields CDR1 SGHVT and CDR2 SQSDAQ. The trim removed 4 bases at V and 1 base at J, leaving 5 bases unmatched. V gene TRBV7-4 combines with J gene TRBJ2-5, with 14 nucleotides matching TRBD2. This sequence originates from a human donor in good health (CMV status not recorded). Some clones in this sample may be carry-over from other donors' samples. The specimen comprised cultured CD8+ T cells from PBMCs, sampled from culture after CMV antigen stimulation. CDR3 sequence (DNA): TGTGCCAGCAGCTCGCCGGGACTAGCGGGGGCCCAAGAGACCCAGTACTTC. Translation gives CASSSPGLAGAQETQYF.